A selection of T cell receptor beta chains follows, all from one sample in a study of T cells in Graves' hyperthyroidism and ophthalmopathy. TCRdb re-analysed the multiplex PCR reads in MiXCR, keeping a single row per CDR3 protein. The sample records roughly 700,000 distinct CDR3 sequences, approximately 14% being singletons. The sample taken for sequencing was blood. Every receptor here comes from a woman younger than 35 with Graves' hyperthyroidism. Both conserved end residues are trimmed from each CDR3.

TRBJ2-5,TRBV20-1,SASFSGLAGKETQY
TRBJ2-3,TRBV7-2,ASSQRASGRWGTDTQY
TRBJ1-3,TRBV12-3/TRBV12-4,ASSATGGIYTIY
TRBJ2-7,TRBV19,ASSIGTSGPYEQY
TRBJ2-7,TRBV4-3,ASSRTGVEQY
TRBJ1-4,TRBV20-1,SAWDSLTNEKLF
TRBJ2-5,TRBV29-1,SVVGGGATQY
TRBJ2-7,TRBV10-3,AISESLGSNYEQY
TRBJ2-2,TRBV19,ASIRGDRTGELF
TRBJ1-3,TRBV6-5,ASSYSKISGNTIY
TRBJ2-1,TRBV13,ASSLPPGLGTNEQF
TRBJ1-6,TRBV6-1,ASRSRAANSPLH
TRBJ1-2,TRBV7-2,ASSLAFGGYT
TRBJ2-6,TRBV2,AGQGVSGANVLT
TRBJ2-7,TRBV7-9,ASSFQGPREQY
TRBJ2-1,TRBV4-2,ASSRGGPSQQF
TRBJ2-5,TRBV6-1,ASSEWAETQY
TRBJ2-4,TRBV30,AWSLSRGNIQY
TRBJ2-1,TRBV12-3/TRBV12-4,ASSSRPLAGETYNEQF
TRBJ2-3,TRBV27,ASGPGTSPDTQY
TRBJ2-7,TRBV27,ASSLAAGEVYNEQY
TRBJ1-2,TRBV18,ASSPTEANYGYT
TRBJ2-3,TRBV7-9,ASSLATAVGTQY
TRBJ2-1,TRBV29-1,SVGWGLNEQF
TRBJ2-2,TRBV20-1,SARRKTGAFTGELF
TRBJ1-3,TRBV28,ASSPTWGPGNTIY
TRBJ1-6,TRBV18,ASSPGGGAPLH
TRBJ1-1,TRBV9,ASSAGTVYTQAF
TRBJ2-7,TRBV3-1,ASSHLNYEQY
TRBJ2-3,TRBV30,AWGPGLDTNTQY
TRBJ1-1,TRBV13,ASSLMGNEAF
TRBJ1-1,TRBV28,ASKGQWYTEAF
TRBJ2-1,TRBV6-1,ASSEAGQYNEQF
TRBJ2-1,TRBV7-8,ASSWRPSGERAGEQF
TRBJ1-5,TRBV2,ASSERAGRQPQH
TRBJ2-1,TRBV19,ASKGEGLAVRGEQF
TRBJ2-3,TRBV29-1,SGERGGGTFGTDTQY
TRBJ2-1,TRBV24-1,ATSDGSYNEQF
TRBJ2-2,TRBV19,ASGTSGSTGELF
TRBJ2-5,TRBV7-9,ASSLVVVTGTEGTRY
TRBJ2-2,TRBV4-2,ASSHPDRAGTGELF
TRBJ2-7,TRBV2,ASSGNLKYEQY
TRBJ2-1,TRBV29-1,SVERTTYNEQF
TRBJ2-3,TRBV20-1,SHRFSGTQGADTQY
TRBJ1-2,TRBV2,ASKRSVDGYT
TRBJ2-7,TRBV13,ASSQFRVSYEQY
TRBJ2-1,TRBV28,ASSFLSGRGRDNEQF
TRBJ2-2,TRBV7-2,ASSTGLPNTGELF
TRBJ2-5,TRBV5-6,ASSSGVGQGSETQY
TRBJ2-1,TRBV30,ARSGRAYNEQF
TRBJ2-3,TRBV5-1,ASSLGVVHLKDTQY
TRBJ2-2,TRBV6-1,ASSHRGPPNTGELF